The 9 T cell receptor beta chains presented below share a single source sample, sequenced in a study of T cell repertoires in cytomegalovirus infection. Each CDR3 protein is one row after TCRdb ran MiXCR on the reads. The table has tens of thousands of distinct CDR3 sequences, 20% to 25% seen once. Antigen specificity for these receptors is unknown. Sequenced sample: PBMCs, sequenced either directly or after in vitro stimulation (not recorded which). The receptors here all came from a human donor in good health (CMV status not recorded). Some clones in this sample may be carry-over from other donors' samples.

In its sample, this clonotype was seen many times. This CDR3 is CASSLLRGAGYTF. The CDR3 nucleotides are TGTGCCAGCAGCTTACTCAGGGGAGCTGGCTACACCTTC. The rearrangement uses TRBV7-2 and TRBJ1-2; D is possibly TRBD1 (6 bases). Looked up from germline, CDR1 is SGHTA and CDR2 is FQGNSA. The CDR3 totals 13 residues. Trimming removed 2 bases at V and 7 bases at J, with 11 bases between.

In this sample, this clonotype turned up many times. This chain links TRBV24-1 with TRBJ2-3; D is perhaps TRBD2 (5 bases). V gave up 8 bases and J gave up 5 bases, with 7 bases separating them. The CDR3 consists of 11 residues. Germline CDR1 reads KGHDR; CDR2 reads SFDVKD. CDR3 in amino acids: CATTAGDTQYF. Here the CDR3 DNA reads TGTGCCACCACTGCGGGAGATACGCAGTATTTT.

The V gene is TRBV20-1, the J gene TRBJ2-7; TRBD2 is a possible D gene (7 bases). V was clipped by 3 bases and J by 4 bases, with 16 bases between them. Germline CDR1 DFQATT, CDR2 SNEGSKA (reference sequence). This CDR3 region has 14 residues. CDR3 loop: CSASSGGEKYEQYF. The DNA for the CDR3 is TGCAGTGCTAGTTCGGGGGGCGAAAAGTACGAGCAGTACTTC.

This clonotype was counted at least ten times. This chain joins TRBV5-6 and TRBJ1-6; TRBD1 matches 7 bases. After removal of 3 bases from V and 5 bases from J, the junction contained 2 bases not matched to a gene. CDR1 is SGHDT, CDR2 YYEEEE, per germline. The CDR3 length is 14 residues. The CDR3 loop is CASSYRGNNSPLHF. CDR3 nucleotides: TGTGCCAGCAGCTACAGGGGTAATAATTCACCCCTCCACTTT.

The chain couples TRBV2 to TRBJ2-1, with D uncertain. The CDR3 spans 13 residues. The V end lost 8 bases, the J end lost 8 bases, and 16 bases lay between the germline ends. CDR1 SNHLY and CDR2 FYNNEI come from the germline V gene. This chain's CDR3 is CASQAELFYEQFF. CDR3 DNA: TGTGCCAGCCAAGCAGAACTATTCTATGAGCAGTTCTTC.

The chain recombines TRBV15 with TRBJ2-7; TRBD2 matches at 12 bases. The germline V gene has CDR1 LNHNV and CDR2 YYDKDF (reference sequence). The length of the CDR3 is 12 residues. V lost 9 bases, J lost 5 bases, and 2 bases stayed unmatched. The CDR3 DNA follows: TGTGCCACGACTAGCGGGAGCGACGAGCAGTACTTC. Translating gives CATTSGSDEQYF.

In its sample, this clonotype was seen many times. The V gene is TRBV7-2, the J gene TRBJ2-1; TRBD2 matches 11 bases. The CDR3 length is 18 residues. The germline CDR1 and CDR2 sequences are SGHTA and FQGNSA. The J segment lost 4 bases and the V segment lost 1 base, leaving 9 bases of the junction unmatched. The CDR3 is CASSLEGTSGRFYNEQFF. The CDR3 DNA reads TGTGCCAGCAGCTTAGAAGGGACTAGCGGACGGTTTTACAATGAGCAGTTCTTC.

V and J are TRBV12-3 or TRBV12-4 and TRBJ2-1; 10 bases match TRBD2. The trim removed 3 bases at V and 12 bases at J, leaving 5 bases unmatched. The CDR3 totals 13 residues. CDR3 sequence: CASSLGLAGAQFF. CDR3 sequence (DNA): TGTGCCAGCAGTTTGGGGCTAGCGGGAGCGCAGTTCTTC.

The genes are TRBV12-3 or TRBV12-4 and TRBJ2-2; D unclear. Trimming cost V 7 bases and J 5 bases, with 8 bases left between them. The CDR3 runs to 12 residues. The CDR3 here is CASTWGTGELFF. CDR3 DNA: TGTGCCAGCACCTGGGGTACCGGGGAGCTGTTTTTT.